This T cell receptor (beta chain) was sequenced for a study of response to subunit inactivated influenza vaccine. General observations from the study: Few new T cells, the authors suggested, are recruited by each seasonal influenza vaccination.

Trimming removed 0 bases at V and 8 bases at J, with 14 bases between. The germline CDR1 and CDR2 sequences are SGDLS and YYNGEE. The CDR3 extends over 15 amino acids. This clonotype was picked up a small number of times. What it recognizes is unknown. TCRdb called the RT-PCR reads again in MiXCR, with one record for every CDR3 protein. This repertoire shows roughly 190,000 distinct CDR3 sequences, approximately 14% found once; its top ten account for roughly 24%. The sequenced sample was CD8+ T cells sorted from PBMCs, obtained 5 days after vaccination. The clonotype was recovered from a man aged 50 or older who received an inactivated influenza vaccine. V is TRBV9 and J is TRBJ1-4; D gene uncertain. The CDR3 region is CASSVEDLIGEKLFF. CDR3 DNA: TGTGCCAGCAGCGTAGAGGATCTAATCGGGGAAAAACTGTTTTTT.